This record looks at one T cell receptor (beta chain) sequence and its context. No antigen is known for it. Qualities for individual bases were not recorded, and no much larger clone is one base off. This entry is derived from a study of T cell repertoires in cytomegalovirus infection (dated by TCRdb to the late 2010s). Broadly, across the study: Peptide stimulations targeted recently identified HLA-C-restricted CMV epitopes, whose presentation resists viral immunomodulation, together with well-studied HLA-B-restricted epitopes. The HLA type of each donor mattered for the analysis, because public TCR beta signatures pointed to carriage of CMV infection along with the matching HLA type. What the authors observed across the whole study: The ex vivo response was dominated by HLA-C-restricted CMV-specific TCR beta clonotypes, which also provided the single most frequent clonotype in two of eight donors. Cumulative frequency of public TCR beta family members discriminated carriers of CMV infection plus the relevant HLA type in this cohort and an independent roughly 340-donor cohort.

What this sample's treatment or condition label stands for: in vitro stimulation with specific CMV peptide epitopes to enrich CMV-specific T cells. These reads were obtained on an Illumina HiSeq 1500. TCRdb reran the public reads through fastp at Q25 and MiXCR, keeping productive beta chains. Identical CDR3 proteins give one entry, which carries the most common genes and DNA. The sample records 160,000 or so distinct CDR3 sequences, about 20% of which are singletons. More than 25% of the sample is held by the ten biggest clonotypes. Deletion took 5 bases off V and 2 bases off J, with a span of 20 bases between the germline ends. Its CDR3 holds 17 amino acids, cysteine through phenylalanine. This entry keeps only the CDR3 DNA: 51 bases, framed from base 1. The germline V gene specifies SGHAT as CDR1 and FQNNGV as CDR2.

The chain joins TRBV11-2 to TRBJ2-3; no confident D gene assignment can be made. The TCR comes from a human donor in good health (CMV status not recorded). Some clones in this sample may be carry-over from other donors' samples. The sequences come from CD8+ T cells from cultured PBMCs, collected from culture after CMV antigen stimulation. In nucleotides, the sequence is TGTGCCAGCAGCACCCTTACTCAACCCGTCGACACAGATACGCAGTATTTT. This encodes CASSTLTQPVDTDTQYF.